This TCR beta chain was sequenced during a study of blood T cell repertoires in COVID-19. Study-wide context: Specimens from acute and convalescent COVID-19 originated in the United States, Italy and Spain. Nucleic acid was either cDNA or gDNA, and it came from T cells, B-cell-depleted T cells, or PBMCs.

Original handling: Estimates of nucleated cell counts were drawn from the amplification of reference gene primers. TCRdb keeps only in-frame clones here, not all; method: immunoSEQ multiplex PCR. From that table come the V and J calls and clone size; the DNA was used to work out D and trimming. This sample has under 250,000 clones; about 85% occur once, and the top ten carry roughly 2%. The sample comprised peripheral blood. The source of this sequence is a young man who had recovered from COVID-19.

The chain's CDR3 is CASSSIPGGEAFF. The DNA for the CDR3 is TGTGCCAGCAGTTCAATCCCCGGGGGGGAAGCTTTCTTT. V usage is TRBV6-5 and J usage is TRBJ1-1; D might be TRBD1 (5 bases). The germline V and J ends were trimmed by 4 bases and 8 bases, with 14 bases remaining between them. Germline V gene lookup returns CDR1 MNHEY and CDR2 SVGAGI. CDR3 length equals 13 residues.